This T cell receptor beta chain stems from a study of T cell changes during pregnancy in multiple sclerosis. Germline assignment: CDR1 SGHAT and CDR2 FQNNGV. This CDR3 has 15 residues. V was pared by 4 bases and J by 4 bases, with 1 base of the junction left unmatched. Using immunoSEQ multiplex PCR, the repertoire was profiled, and TCRdb retains in-frame clones only, with some absent. This table has approximately 93,000 clones, about 91% appearing once. The receptor comes from a female donor in good health, enrolled as a control in a pregnancy study. The source material was peripheral blood, sampled in the first trimester of pregnancy. The rearrangement uses TRBV11-2 and TRBJ2-2; 12 bases align to TRBD2. The CDR3 coding sequence is TGTGCCAGCAGCTCGACTAGCGGGGGCACCGGGGAGCTGTTTTTT. Its protein is CASSSTSGGTGELFF. The variable domain in full, with the rest retrieved from reference TRBV11-2 and TRBJ2-2, is EAGVAQSPRYKIIEKRQSVAFWCNPISGHATLYWYQQILGQGPKLLIQFQNNGVVDDSQLPKDRFSAERLKGVDSTLKIQPAKLEDSAVYLCASSSTSGGTGELFFGEGSRLTVL.